This passage covers 28 T cell receptor beta chains from one sample sequenced in a study of radiation and T cells in renal cell carcinoma. Clones were read by immunoSEQ multiplex PCR, and TCRdb kept only the in-frame ones, dropping some. The table includes about 16,000 clones, about 53% detected once. Treatment in this sample: treatment-naive control, cytoreductive nephrectomy. The sample here was tumor tissue, taken from a patient whose treatment was nephrectomy without radiotherapy. The source is a man in his forties with renal cell carcinoma.

This clone showed up just a few times. CDR3 nucleotides: TGTGCCAGCAGCTTTGGCCCCGCGGGGCAGTACTTC. Residues: CASSFGPAGQYF. The chain combines TRBV7-9 with TRBJ2-7; D is perhaps TRBD2 (5 bases). The CDR3 length is 12 residues. The V end was cut by 3 bases, the J end by 9 bases, with 12 bases between. Germline V gives CDR1 SEHNR, CDR2 FQNEAQ (reference sequence).

V and J are TRBV19 and TRBJ1-1; 9 nucleotides agree with TRBD1. The germline gives CDR1 LNHDA, CDR2 SQIVND (reference sequence). The CDR3 has 15 amino acids. Trimming at V came to 6 bases and at J to 0 bases, leaving 5 bases not matched to a gene. DNA for the CDR3: TGTGCCAGTAGCCGAGGGACAGGGTTGAACACTGAAGCTTTCTTT. Translating gives CASSRGTGLNTEAFF.

This clone has ten or more counts. V is TRBV18 and J is TRBJ2-3; the D is unclear. The ends were cut back, 3 bases at V and 4 bases at J, with 8 bases in the middle. Germline values: CDR1 KGHSH, CDR2 LQKENI. This CDR3 contains 13 residues. Here the CDR3 DNA reads TGTGCCAGCTCACCGAACAGTGCAGATACGCAGTATTTT. Residues: CASSPNSADTQYF.

V and J are TRBV4-3 and TRBJ1-2; TRBD1 matches 8 bases. J lost 5 bases, V lost 0 bases, and 8 bases had no gene match. The CDR3 has 16 amino acids. Per the germline V gene, CDR1 is LGHNA and CDR2 is YSLEER. CDR3 sequence: CASSQDTGGRGYGYTF. CDR3 DNA: TGCGCCAGCAGCCAAGACACAGGGGGGCGCGGATATGGCTACACCTTC.

This clone came up once. The V and J genes are TRBV5-4 and TRBJ2-6; D is ambiguous. Germline assignment: CDR1 SGHNT and CDR2 YYREEE (reference sequence). The CDR3 is 16 amino acids. With 1 base removed from V and 0 bases from J, the gap between germline ends came to 8 bases. The CDR3 DNA follows: TGTGCCAGCAGCTTGTCAGTTAGCTCTGGGGCCAACGTCCTGACTTTC. This translates into CASSLSVSSGANVLTF.

The V gene is TRBV6-5, the J gene TRBJ1-6; D is possibly TRBD1 (6 bases). The CDR3 has 14 amino acids. Germline-derived CDR1 and CDR2 are MNHEY and SVGAGI. The V end lost 4 bases, the J end lost 8 bases, and 12 bases lay between the germline ends. Here the CDR3 DNA reads TGTGCCAGCAGTTTCCGACAGGTGTATTCACCCCTCCACTTT. This encodes CASSFRQVYSPLHF.

In regard to this clone: Other DNA sequences in this specimen translate into the identical CDR3. This chain joins TRBV7-2 and TRBJ1-1; the match to TRBD1 covers 8 bases. J was trimmed by 7 bases and V by 9 bases; bases with no gene match: 7. The CDR3 sequence is 12 residues long. CDR1 is SGHTA and CDR2 is FQGNSA in the germline V gene. The CDR3 DNA reads as TGTGCCAGTTCCCTTGGGACAGGTGAAGCTTTCTTT. Translated, it gives CASSLGTGEAFF. Looking up the rest from reference TRBV7-2 and TRBJ1-1 gives the full variable domain: GAGVSQSPSNKVTEKGKDVELRCDPISGHTALYWYRQSLGQGLEFLIYFQGNSAPDKSGLPSDRFSAERTGGSVSTLTIQRTQQEDSAVYLCASSLGTGEAFFGQGTRLTVV.

By sample fraction, this clone is medium-sized (0.01 to 0.1%). V gene TRBV13 combines with J gene TRBJ1-1; D gene ambiguous. V lost 7 bases to trimming and J lost 1 base, with 10 bases between them. CDR1 and CDR2 (germline): PRHDT, FYEKMQ (reference sequence). CDR3 length equals 13 residues. The CDR3 nucleotides read TGTGCCAGCACGTCTGGAGAGAACACTGAAGCTTTCTTT. It translates to CASTSGENTEAFF.

The CDR3 bases are TGTGCCAGCAGCAAAGGTCGAACGGACACCGGGGAGCTGTTTTTT. Its translation is CASSKGRTDTGELFF. The chain is built from TRBV21-1 and TRBJ2-2; the D segment call TRBD2 is taken from the table without a DNA check. TRBV21-1 is deemed a pseudogene. The CDR3 is 15 amino acids.

The chain employs TRBV11-3 and TRBJ2-1; TRBD2 matches at 16 bases. Germline CDR1 is SGHNT and CDR2 is YENEEA. The CDR3 is 16 amino acids. J was trimmed by 5 bases and V by 5 bases; bases with no gene match: 3. The CDR3 coding sequence is TGTGCCAGCAGCCCGGGACTAGCGGGGGGGCACAATGAGCAGTTCTTC. It specifies CASSPGLAGGHNEQFF.

This chain joins TRBV7-9 and TRBJ2-3, with D hard to call. The V and J ends lost 1 base and 2 bases respectively, with 4 bases between them. The CDR3 is 13 amino acids. Germline V gene lookup returns CDR1 SEHNR and CDR2 FQNEAQ (reference sequence). CDR3 sequence: CASSLGYTDTQYF. DNA for the CDR3: TGTGCCAGCAGCTTAGGGTACACAGATACGCAGTATTTT.

The rearrangement joins TRBV18 to TRBJ2-5; maybe TRBD1 (6 bases). Germline values: CDR1 KGHSH, CDR2 LQKENI. There are 16 residues in the CDR3. The ends were cut back, 3 bases at V and 4 bases at J, with 18 bases in the middle. The DNA of the CDR3 is TGTGCCAGCTCACCGCTCCGCAGGGGTAGTGGAGAGACCCAGTACTTC. It codes for CASSPLRRGSGETQYF.

This chain uses TRBV11-2 with TRBJ2-3; 10 nucleotides line up with TRBD1. Germline V CDR1 and CDR2: SGHAT, FQNNGV. The CDR3 is 15 residues long. V shed 7 bases, J shed 5 bases, and the junction held 9 bases outside the gene matches. The CDR3 spells CASNRQGAIGDTQYF. The DNA for the CDR3 is TGTGCCAGCAACCGACAGGGGGCTATTGGAGATACGCAGTATTTT.

The chain uses TRBV5-1 and TRBJ1-6; D is possibly TRBD1 (5 bases). CDR1 is SGHRS and CDR2 is YFSETQ in the germline V gene. CDR3 length: 18 residues. Trimming cost V 2 bases and J 4 bases, with 19 bases left between them. DNA for the CDR3: TGCGCCAGCAGCTTACTCCGGGACCCACTGGAGTATAATTCACCCCTCCACTTT. This codes for CASSLLRDPLEYNSPLHF.

This clone was seen a handful of times. The chain is built from TRBV7-8 and TRBJ1-5; maybe TRBD1 (6 bases). CDR1 is SGHVS, CDR2 FQNEAQ, per germline. Between the trimmed V and J ends, which lost 0 bases and 6 bases, there was a span of 12 bases. This CDR3 has 15 amino acids. CDR3 nucleotide sequence: TGTGCCAGCAGCTTAGCAGGGGGTTCAGGTCAGCCCCAGCATTTT. Its protein is CASSLAGGSGQPQHF.

The chain is built from TRBV7-6 and TRBJ2-7; 7 nucleotides line up with TRBD1. Germline V gene data show CDR1 as SGHVS and CDR2 as FNYEAQ. This CDR3 is built from 14 residues. The V segment lost 5 bases and the J segment 4 bases; nucleotides outside the gene matches: 8. This chain's CDR3 is CASSRDDRAYEQYF. The CDR3 DNA is TGTGCCAGCAGCCGAGACGACAGGGCTTACGAGCAGTACTTC.

J is TRBJ1-2 and V is TRBV4-3, with D tentatively TRBD1 (5 bases). Germline CDR1 reads LGHNA; CDR2 reads YSLEER. CDR3 size: 15 residues. Trimming shortened V by 1 base and J by 4 bases, and 13 bases separated the two germline ends. The CDR3 reads CASSQVFAGFYGYTF. The DNA for the CDR3 is TGCGCCAGCAGCCAAGTATTCGCAGGGTTCTATGGCTACACCTTC.

V and J are TRBV5-1 and TRBJ2-5, with no clear D. The CDR3 sequence is 15 residues long. Germline V lookup: CDR1 SGHRS, CDR2 YFSETQ. The ends were cut back, 5 bases at V and 1 base at J, with 15 bases in the middle. For the CDR3, the DNA is TGCGCCAGCAGTCGCCGAAACTCTTTCCAAGAGACCCAGTACTTC. It specifies CASSRRNSFQETQYF.

This clone was seen a handful of times. The chain joins TRBV5-6 to TRBJ2-1, with D possibly matching TRBD1 (6 bases). The ends were cut back, 3 bases at V and 4 bases at J, with 14 bases in the middle. The V gene's germline CDR1 is SGHDT and CDR2 YYEEEE. This CDR3 has 15 residues. CDR3 protein: CASSWTRDTYNEQFF. The CDR3 nucleotides are TGTGCCAGCAGCTGGACTCGGGACACTTACAATGAGCAGTTCTTC.

This clone showed up just a few times. V and J are TRBV29-1 and TRBJ2-3; the D is unclear. CDR1 and CDR2 (germline): SQVTM, ANQGSEA. The CDR3 sequence is 13 residues long. V lost 0 bases, J lost 3 bases, and 7 bases lay in between. The CDR3 bases are TGCAGCGTTGAAGAGTTCGGGACAGATACGCAGTATTTT. Translation gives CSVEEFGTDTQYF.

The chain recombines TRBV7-6 with TRBJ2-5, with 12 bases fitting TRBD1. The germline V gene has CDR1 SGHVS and CDR2 FNYEAQ. Trimming at V came to 3 bases and at J to 4 bases, leaving 6 bases not matched to a gene. The CDR3 is 16 residues long. The CDR3 DNA reads TGTGCCAGCAGCTTGGAGGGACAGGGGGCCGGAGAGACCCAGTACTTC. Its translation is CASSLEGQGAGETQYF. The full variable domain, its missing parts supplied by reference TRBV7-6 and TRBJ2-5, is GAGVSQSPRYKVTKRGQDVALRCDPISGHVSLYWYRQALGQGPEFLTYFNYEAQQDKSGLPNDRFSAERPEGSISTLTIQRTEQRDSAMYRCASSLEGQGAGETQYFGPGTRLLVL.

This rearrangement joins TRBV4-3 to TRBJ2-5, with D uncertain. The better agreement between TRBJ2-7 and the DNA end casts doubt on the J call. The CDR3 is 15 residues long. CDR1 is LGHNA, CDR2 YSLEER, per germline. CDR3 in DNA: TGCGCCAGCAGCCAAGATGGGAATAGGCTAAACGAGCAGTACTTC. Its translation is CASSQDGNRLNEQYF.

This clone was detected only a few times. The chain employs TRBV19 and TRBJ2-7; D unclear. Per germline, CDR1 LNHDA and CDR2 SQIVND (reference sequence). Trimming took 10 bases from V and 0 from J, leaving 16 bases between them. The CDR3 consists of 14 residues. The CDR3 loop reads CATDDGASSYEQYF. The CDR3 nucleotides read TGTGCCACCGACGACGGAGCAAGCTCCTACGAGCAGTACTTC.

This chain links TRBV5-1 with TRBJ2-3; 9 nucleotides match TRBD2. The V gene end was trimmed by 5 bases and the J gene end by 4 bases; junction bases not matched to a gene: 8. Germline assignment: CDR1 SGHRS and CDR2 YFSETQ. There are 15 residues in the CDR3. As DNA, the CDR3 is TGCGCCAGCAGTGCTGGGCGGGGGGGTCCAGATACGCAGTATTTT. Amino acid sequence: CASSAGRGGPDTQYF.

There are a few counts of this clone. The rearrangement uses TRBV6-8 and TRBJ1-1; D is perhaps TRBD1 (6 bases). Between the trimmed V and J ends, which lost 6 bases and 0 bases, there was a span of 23 bases. This CDR3 spans 18 amino acids. Looked up from germline, CDR1 is MNHGY and CDR2 is SAAAGT. CDR3 sequence reads: CASSPRDKNPGMNTEAFF. In DNA form, the CDR3 reads TGTGCCAGCAGCCCTAGGGACAAAAATCCTGGCATGAACACTGAAGCTTTCTTT.

This chain links TRBV19 with TRBJ2-3; possible D gene TRBD1, 6 bases. V was shortened by 7 bases and J by 1 base, with 15 bases between the two germline ends. The CDR3 is 15 residues long. Germline lookup yields CDR1 LNHDA and CDR2 SQIVND (reference sequence). In DNA form, the CDR3 reads TGTGCCAGTACCCCGGGACATCACGGCACAGATACGCAGTATTTT. Its translation is CASTPGHHGTDTQYF.

The table lists this clone with a few counts. This chain connects TRBV7-9 to TRBJ2-2; D uncertain. Looked up from germline, CDR1 is SEHNR and CDR2 is FQNEAQ (reference sequence). The CDR3 consists of 16 residues. Trimming shortened V by 5 bases and J by 1 base, and 14 bases separated the two germline ends. CDR3 nucleotide sequence: TGTGCCAGCAGCCGGCCGGAGCCGAAGAACACCGGGGAGCTGTTTTTT. Translation gives CASSRPEPKNTGELFF.

This clone was counted a single time. The chain uses TRBV6-1 and TRBJ2-5, with D uncertain. The CDR3 has 13 residues. Trimming left V 7 bases short and J 2 bases short, with 11 bases between. CDR1 and CDR2 (germline): MNHNS, SASEGT. CDR3 in DNA: TGTGCCAGCAAAAGGAGTACACAAGAGACCCAGTACTTC. Encoded protein: CASKRSTQETQYF.